These 8 T cell receptor beta chains came from one sample sequenced in a study of T cell responses to AZD1222 COVID-19 vaccine. Clones were read by immunoSEQ multiplex PCR, and TCRdb kept only the in-frame ones, dropping some. This table holds some 170,000 clones, approximately 90% found once. The sequences come from peripheral blood, collected 28 days after the second AZD1222 dose. Receptors originate from an adult who received the AZD1222 COVID-19 vaccine.

J is TRBJ2-1 and V is TRBV29-1; TRBD1 agrees at 8 bases. CDR3 length: 14 residues. Germline V gene data show CDR1 as SQVTM and CDR2 as ANQGSEA. V was pared by 7 bases and J by 2 bases, with 7 bases of the junction left unmatched. The CDR3 spells CSGRQGPTYNEQFF. The CDR3 region has the DNA TGCAGCGGGCGACAGGGGCCTACCTACAATGAGCAGTTCTTC.

The chain is built from TRBV7-9 and TRBJ1-2; TRBD1 matches at 8 bases. The germline gives CDR1 SEHNR, CDR2 FQNEAQ (reference sequence). This CDR3 is built from 15 residues. V lost 4 bases, J lost 7 bases, and 11 bases stayed unmatched. CDR3 protein: CASSYWTGRSGGYTF. DNA for the CDR3: TGTGCCAGCAGCTATTGGACAGGGAGGTCGGGTGGCTACACCTTC.

The chain uses TRBV6-6 and TRBJ1-2; TRBD1 matches at 7 bases. V shed 4 bases, J shed 8 bases, and the junction held 10 bases outside the gene matches. The CDR3 totals 14 residues. CDR1 is MNHNY, CDR2 SVGAGI, per germline (reference sequence). DNA of the CDR3: TGTGCCAGCAGTTTCTTACTACAGGGGACGGGCTACACCTTC. It translates to CASSFLLQGTGYTF.

The V call is TRBV5-8, the J call TRBJ1-4; 7 nucleotides align to TRBD1. J gave up 5 bases and V 4 bases, and 17 bases lay outside the gene matches. The germline V gene encodes CDR1 SGHTS and CDR2 YDEGEE. This CDR3 comprises 18 residues. Here the CDR3 DNA reads TGTGCCAGCAGCCCGGGACAGTTGTCCGGGGCCCTCAATGAAAAACTGTTTTTT. Protein product: CASSPGQLSGALNEKLFF.

This clone was recorded once. J is TRBJ1-2 and V is TRBV5-1; D remains ambiguous. The V end lost 0 bases, the J end lost 4 bases, and 13 bases lay between the germline ends. The CDR3 is made up of 15 amino acids. Germline CDR1 reads SGHRS; CDR2 reads YFSETQ. This CDR3 is CASSLGYPLLYGYTF. For the CDR3, the DNA is TGCGCCAGCAGCTTGGGGTACCCTCTTCTCTATGGCTACACCTTC. Together with reference TRBV5-1 and TRBJ1-2, the CDR3 gives the full variable domain: KAGVTQTPRYLIKTRGQQVTLSCSPISGHRSVSWYQQTPGQGLQFLFEYFSETQRNKGNFPGRFSGRQFSNSRSEMNVSTLELGDSALYLCASSLGYPLLYGYTFGSGTRLTVV.

The chain joins TRBV3-1 (or the pseudogene TRBV3-2) to TRBJ2-7, with TRBD1 identical over 12 bases. The CDR3 is made up of 19 amino acids. Germline CDR1 reads LGHDT; CDR2 reads YNNKEL (reference sequence). Trimming removed 3 bases from V and 13 bases from J; junction bases left unmatched: 25. CDR3 DNA sequence: TGTGCCAGCAGCCAGGCCGGGACAGGGGGCCGACTAGCCAAGCTTCCTCATTACTTC. Residues: CASSQAGTGGRLAKLPHYF.

This chain uses TRBV7-3 with TRBJ2-1; D gene uncertain. Trimming left V 4 bases short and J 2 bases short, with 6 bases between. CDR1 SGHTA and CDR2 FQGTGA come from the germline V gene. There are 13 residues in the CDR3. The chain's CDR3 is CASSSDPYNEQFF. The DNA of the CDR3 is TGTGCCAGCAGCTCCGACCCCTACAATGAGCAGTTCTTC.

The chain combines TRBV18 with TRBJ2-3; 11 nucleotides align to TRBD2. The J segment lost 1 base and the V segment lost 8 bases, leaving 8 bases of the junction unmatched. This CDR3 is 16 amino acids long. CDR1 KGHSH and CDR2 LQKENI come from the germline V gene. The CDR3 loop reads CASTRLAGTGTDTQYF. The CDR3 nucleotides are TGTGCCAGCACAAGACTAGCGGGGACGGGCACAGATACGCAGTATTTT.